This T cell receptor (beta chain) derives from a study of CD8 T cells in Susac syndrome. Random hexamers were used to reverse transcribe an amount of about 0.45 to 1 ug RNA. MiXCR, applied by TCRdb to the immunoSEQ multiplex PCR reads, yields one record per CDR3 protein. Among around 200,000 distinct CDR3 sequences listed, roughly 94% were seen once. The CDR3 contains 12 residues. The germline gives CDR1 GTSNPN, CDR2 SVGIG (reference sequence). V gave up 0 bases and J gave up 4 bases, with 7 bases separating them. TEMRA cells were FACS-enriched, and CD8+ and CD4+ T cells were isolated negatively. Sequencing used CD4+ T cells from PBMCs. The sequence was collected from a human donor with multiple sclerosis. V usage is TRBV30 and J usage is TRBJ2-7; D ambiguous. CDR3 loop: CAWSVSMYEQYF. The CDR3, as DNA: TGTGCCTGGAGTGTGTCGATGTACGAGCAGTACTTC.